The 24 T cell receptor beta chains reported below all come from one sample, sequenced in a study of T cells after yellow fever vaccination. One entry per CDR3 protein results from TCRdb running MiXCR on the 5' RACE reads. The sample yields about 500,000 distinct CDR3 sequences, about 17% seen once. Source: PBMCs, taken 5 days after the first yellow fever vaccination. All receptors come from a man younger than 35 who received the YFV17D yellow fever vaccine.

The chain combines TRBV4-1 with TRBJ2-1; 7 bases line up with TRBD2. The CDR3 covers 15 residues. V lost 3 bases and J lost 4; bases outside the gene matches: 6. The germline V gene has CDR1 MGHRA and CDR2 YSYEKL. CDR3 sequence reads: CASSQRASGYNEQFF. The CDR3 coding sequence is TGCGCCAGCAGCCAGAGGGCTAGCGGATACAATGAGCAGTTCTTC.

The chain joins TRBV6-5 to TRBJ2-5; 8 bases fit TRBD2. Losses at the gene ends were 4 bases for V and 5 bases for J; bases not matched to a gene: 9. The CDR3 totals 15 residues. Germline V CDR1 and CDR2: MNHEY, SVGAGI. The CDR3 bases are TGTGCCAGCAGTTGGCTAGAGCGGGGGATGGAGACCCAGTACTTC. Protein product: CASSWLERGMETQYF.

The chain is built from TRBV12-3 or TRBV12-4 and TRBJ1-5, with D tentatively TRBD1 (6 bases). CDR3 length: 16 amino acids. With 5 bases removed from V and 2 bases from J, the gap between germline ends came to 16 bases. The CDR3: CASSAAGARGNQPQHF. CDR3 nucleotide sequence: TGTGCCAGCAGTGCGGCGGGGGCTCGGGGCAATCAGCCCCAGCATTTT.

V and J are TRBV5-5 and TRBJ2-3; a weak D match, TRBD1 (5 bases). V gave up 3 bases and J gave up 6 bases, with 14 bases separating them. There are 14 residues in the CDR3. Germline V CDR1 and CDR2: SGHKS, YYEKEE (reference sequence). CDR3 nucleotides: TGTGCCAGCAGCTCGGACACTTCTGGGGATACGCAGTATTTT. Its translation: CASSSDTSGDTQYF.

As concerns this clonotype: At one of its ends the junction is not consistent with the germline gene, which may arise from a read error. V usage is TRBV6-5 and J usage is TRBJ1-5; D is ambiguous. Germline loops: CDR1 MNHEY, CDR2 SVGAGI. The CDR3 has 14 residues. This chain's CDR3 is CASSSRASNQPHHF. Written as DNA, the CDR3 is TGTGCCAGCAGTTCGAGGGCTAGCAATCAGCCCCATCATTTT.

This clonotype showed up just a few times. V usage is TRBV5-1 and J usage is TRBJ1-2; 9 bases match TRBD1. This CDR3 has 14 residues. After removal of 0 bases from V and 8 bases from J, the junction contained 5 bases not matched to a gene. Germline assignment: CDR1 SGHRS and CDR2 YFSETQ. This CDR3 reads CASSLGDRALGYTF. In nucleotides, the CDR3 is TGCGCCAGCAGCTTGGGGGACAGGGCTTTAGGCTACACCTTC.

This chain links TRBV5-5 with TRBJ1-4; a possible D gene is TRBD1 (5 bases). Germline V gene data show CDR1 as SGHKS and CDR2 as YYEKEE (reference sequence). The CDR3 has 13 residues. The V end was cut by 5 bases, the J end by 10 bases, with 15 bases between. CDR3 DNA sequence: TGTGCCAGCAGACTAGAGGGGAACGCAAAACTGTTTTTT. Amino acids: CASRLEGNAKLFF.

This clonotype was seen only a few times. The CDR3 protein is CASSPGLLVGEQYF. The CDR3 DNA sequence: TGTGCCAGCAGCCCTGGCTTGCTGGTAGGGGAGCAGTACTTC. The chain is built from TRBV12-3 or TRBV12-4 and TRBJ2-7, with D unclear. Trimming removed 6 bases at V and 7 bases at J, with 19 bases between. The CDR3 consists of 14 residues.

J is TRBJ1-5 and V is TRBV27, with 7 bases lining up with TRBD1. Trimming cost V 8 bases and J 6 bases; bases outside gene matches: 7. Germline V lookup: CDR1 MNHEY, CDR2 SMNVEV (reference sequence). The CDR3 is 13 amino acids. Here the CDR3 reads CASRQGVGQPQHF. The DNA of the CDR3 is TGTGCCAGCCGACAGGGAGTAGGTCAGCCCCAGCATTTT.

The chain employs TRBV5-6 and TRBJ1-4; possibly TRBD1 for D (5 bases). V shed 3 bases and J shed 8 bases, with 14 bases lying between them. Looked up from germline, CDR1 is SGHDT and CDR2 is YYEEEE. The CDR3 length is 14 residues. For the CDR3, the DNA is TGTGCCAGCAGCTCCCCGACAGAGGGAGAAAAACTGTTTTTT. The encoded protein is CASSSPTEGEKLFF.

This clonotype has only a few counts. The V gene is TRBV7-2, the J gene TRBJ2-7; 8 nucleotides match TRBD2. The CDR3 extends over 14 amino acids. Germline trimming cut 5 bases from V and 6 bases from J; bases unmatched to any gene: 9. Germline lookup yields CDR1 SGHTA and CDR2 FQGNSA. The CDR3 sequence: CASSRGTRLSEQYF. For the CDR3, the DNA is TGTGCCAGCAGCCGCGGGACTAGGCTTTCCGAGCAGTACTTC.

V is TRBV3-1 and J is TRBJ2-3, with D perhaps matching TRBD1 or TRBD2 (5 bases each). V lost 0 bases, J lost 4 bases, and 14 bases lay in between. Per the germline V gene, CDR1 is LGHDT and CDR2 is YNNKEL (reference sequence). This CDR3 has 16 amino acids. In DNA, the CDR3 is TGTGCCAGCAGCCAAGATTTGGTCCGGGGCGCAGATACGCAGTATTTT. This translates into CASSQDLVRGADTQYF.

This clonotype showed up just a few times. V usage is TRBV6-1 and J usage is TRBJ2-2, with TRBD2 as a possible D gene (5 bases). Trimming left V 6 bases short and J 0 bases short, with 17 bases between. Germline CDR1 MNHNS, CDR2 SASEGT. This CDR3 is 17 amino acids long. CDR3 DNA: TGTGCCAGCAGAGTACTAGTCTACGGCTCGAACACCGGGGAGCTGTTTTTT. Encoded protein: CASRVLVYGSNTGELFF.

This CDR3 reads CASSPAWDRGPYNEQFF. The CDR3 DNA reads as TGTGCCAGCAGCCCCGCCTGGGACCGGGGGCCGTACAATGAGCAGTTCTTC. The rearrangement uses TRBV7-9 and TRBJ2-1; D is perhaps TRBD1 or TRBD2 (6 bases each). Trimming cost V 5 bases and J 4 bases, with 21 bases left between them. The germline V gene encodes CDR1 SEHNR and CDR2 FQNEAQ (reference sequence). The length of the CDR3 is 17 residues.

The table lists this clonotype with a few counts. The chain has TRBV4-1 and TRBJ1-1, with D perhaps matching TRBD1 (6 bases). CDR3 length: 15 residues. CDR1 and CDR2 from the germline V gene are MGHRA and YSYEKL. The V end lost 0 bases, the J end lost 2 bases, and 10 bases lay between the germline ends. CDR3 sequence reads: CASSQDSGGNTEAFF. The CDR3 nucleotides read TGCGCCAGCAGCCAAGATTCGGGGGGCAACACTGAAGCTTTCTTT.

This clonotype has more than one count but fewer than ten. The chain has TRBV5-1 and TRBJ2-3, with D possibly being TRBD1 (5 bases). This CDR3 region has 17 residues. Germline CDR1 reads SGHRS; CDR2 reads YFSETQ. Trimming removed 0 bases at V and 3 bases at J, with 17 bases between. CDR3 amino acids: CASSLAKGALPTDTQYF. The CDR3 DNA reads TGCGCCAGCAGCTTGGCCAAAGGGGCCCTACCAACAGATACGCAGTATTTT.

This clonotype was counted a single time. The chain carries TRBV9 and TRBJ2-2; tentatively, D is TRBD1 (6 bases). Trimming took off 3 bases at V and 0 bases at J, with 15 bases between the two ends. The CDR3 is made up of 17 amino acids. CDR1 SGDLS and CDR2 YYNGEE come from the germline V gene. The CDR3 protein is CASSGSGTQANTGELFF. The CDR3 region has the DNA TGTGCCAGCAGCGGATCCGGGACACAGGCGAACACCGGGGAGCTGTTTTTT.

A remark on this clonotype: This may come from a read error, since a much larger clone is one base off. The rearrangement uses TRBV7-2 and TRBJ2-3; D is perhaps TRBD2 (6 bases). CDR1 is SGHTA, CDR2 FQGNSA, per germline. CDR3 length equals 16 residues. In nucleotides, the CDR3 is TGTGCCAGCAGCCAGCGGGTCTCGTGGGTTACAGATATGCAGTATTTT. Its protein product is CASSQRVSWVTDMQYF.

This clonotype was picked up a small number of times. The genes are TRBV7-2 and TRBJ2-3, with D possibly being TRBD2 (6 bases). Per the germline V gene, CDR1 is SGHTA and CDR2 is FQGNSA. Trimming took off 3 bases at V and 2 bases at J, with 9 bases between the two ends. CDR3 length: 14 amino acids. Here the CDR3 reads CASSLDYTTDTQYF. For the CDR3, the DNA is TGTGCCAGCAGCTTGGACTACACCACAGATACGCAGTATTTT.

The chain joins TRBV4-1 to TRBJ2-2, with D possibly being TRBD1 or TRBD2 (5 bases each). Looked up from germline, CDR1 is MGHRA and CDR2 is YSYEKL. The CDR3 contains 16 residues. Trimming took 4 bases from V and 0 from J, leaving 12 bases between them. The CDR3 DNA reads TGCGCCAGCAGCCGGGACCAGATCGCGAACACCGGGGAGCTGTTTTTT. The encoded protein is CASSRDQIANTGELFF.

J is TRBJ1-3 and V is TRBV30, with no clear D. Trimming shortened V by 4 bases and J by 3 bases, and 13 bases separated the two germline ends. This CDR3 spans 14 amino acids. From germline, CDR1 is GTSNPN and CDR2 SVGIG (reference sequence). This chain's CDR3 is CAWNRGVYGNTIYF. The CDR3 nucleotides read TGTGCCTGGAACCGTGGGGTCTATGGAAACACCATATATTTT.

The chain combines TRBV6-1 with TRBJ1-2; D may be TRBD1 (5 bases). V was trimmed by 5 bases and J by 2 bases, leaving 9 bases between them. Looked up from germline, CDR1 is MNHNS and CDR2 is SASEGT. This CDR3 contains 13 residues. This chain's CDR3 is CASSLTENYGYTF. The CDR3 nucleotides are TGTGCCAGCAGTCTGACAGAGAACTATGGCTACACCTTC.

This clonotype was seen only a few times. The rearrangement links TRBV4-1 to TRBJ2-5, with TRBD1 matching over 7 bases. Germline V gene data show CDR1 as MGHRA and CDR2 as YSYEKL. V was clipped by 7 bases and J by 5 bases; unmatched bases: 10. The CDR3 spans 14 residues. The CDR3 coding sequence is TGCGCCAGCAAAGGTGGTGGACAGGCGGAGACCCAGTACTTC. It specifies CASKGGGQAETQYF.

In this sample, this clonotype turned up a few times. The chain joins TRBV20-1 to TRBJ2-7, with D perhaps TRBD1 (6 bases). Trimming pared 6 bases from V and 3 bases from J, leaving 12 bases between. Germline CDR1 and CDR2: DFQATT and SNEGSKA (reference sequence). This CDR3 has 12 amino acids. The CDR3 loop reads CSAVTGFYEQYF. The CDR3 DNA sequence: TGCAGTGCGGTTACAGGGTTCTACGAGCAGTACTTC.